These T cell receptor beta chains were read from a single sample in a study of cytomegalovirus exposure and HLA in healthy donors. Assay: immunoSEQ multiplex PCR; the TCRdb copy retains only in-frame clones and omits some. The sample includes roughly 190,000 clones, about four fifths of them seen just once. The sample taken for sequencing was PBMCs. Source of these receptors: a female donor in good health and CMV-seronegative. The CDR3 runs from the conserved cysteine through the conserved F or W. The order of the fields is J gene, D gene, V gene, clone size, CDR3 DNA, CDR3 protein. The D gene is left open where the match is weak. Rows give clone size only sometimes, using once, few, many, or a class for an expanded clone.

TRBJ1-1	-	TRBV4-1	few	TGCGCCAGCAGCCGGACCACAGGTTCACTAACTGAAGCTTTCTTT	CASSRTTGSLTEAFF
TRBJ2-3	TRBD1	TRBV29-1	-	TGCAGCGTTGAGCGGACAGGGGGAGAAGGAGATACGCAGTATTTT	CSVERTGGEGDTQYF
TRBJ1-2	-	TRBV28	-	TGTGCCAGCAGTTTCAGGGCTAACTATGGCTACACCTTC	CASSFRANYGYTF
TRBJ2-7	-	TRBV6-6	-	TGTGCCAGCAGTCATGGATACTACTACGAGCAGTACTTC	CASSHGYYYEQYF
TRBJ1-1	TRBD1	TRBV18	once	TGTGCCAGCTCAAAACGACAGGGCGGGAACACTGAAGCTTTCTTT	CASSKRQGGNTEAFF
TRBJ1-6	-	TRBV2	-	TGTGCCAGCAGTGAGAGGGCACCCTATAATTCACCCCTCCACTTT	CASSERAPYNSPLHF
TRBJ1-2	TRBD1	TRBV2	-	TGTGCCAGCCGGACAGGGAGCTATGGCTACACCTTC	CASRTGSYGYTF
TRBJ1-2	-	TRBV28	once	TGTGCCAGCAGACAGGCAAGCTACACCTTC	CASRQASYTF
TRBJ1-1	-	TRBV18	few	TGTGCCAGCTCACCCCCAACAGGGATCCCTGAAGCTTTCTTT	CASSPPTGIPEAFF
TRBJ2-5	-	TRBV6-4	-	TGTGCCCGGAATTTAAACAGGGACCTCCAAGAGACCCAGTACTTC	CARNLNRDLQETQYF
TRBJ1-1	TRBD1	TRBV7-8	-	TGTGCCAGCAGCTCTCCGGGACAGGACACTGAAGCTTTCTTT	CASSSPGQDTEAFF
TRBJ2-3	-	TRBV5-4	-	TGTGCCAGCAGCTTGGGGCTAGCTAGCACAGATACGCAGTATTTT	CASSLGLASTDTQYF
TRBJ1-1	TRBD1	TRBV9	few	TGTGCCAGCAGCGTAGACGGGGTAGGGGACAGGGGCCGGACTGAAGCTTTCTTT	CASSVDGVGDRGRTEAFF
TRBJ2-7	-	TRBV11-3	once	TGTGCCACGAGGGGGTCCTACGAGCAGTACTTC	CATRGSYEQYF
TRBJ1-4	-	TRBV19	-	TGTGCCAGTAGTATCGTACAGAGTAATGAAAAACTGTTTTTT	CASSIVQSNEKLFF
TRBJ2-6	TRBD2	TRBV19	-	TGTGCCACGAGGCGGACTAGCGGGGGCTCTGGGGCCAACGTCCTGACTTTC	CATRRTSGGSGANVLTF
TRBJ2-3	-	TRBV11-2	-	TGTGCCAGCAGCTTAGGTGGCAGGGCGGCAGATACGCAGTATTTT	CASSLGGRAADTQYF
TRBJ2-7	-	TRBV27	-	TGTGCCAGCAGTTTACGCGGGACAGCCTACGAGCAGTACTTC	CASSLRGTAYEQYF
TRBJ2-3	-	TRBV5-6	-	TGTGCCAGCAGCAGACAGGCGGATACGCAGTATTTT	CASSRQADTQYF
TRBJ2-1	TRBD2	TRBV25-1	-	TGTGCCAGCAGTGAATTAAACGGGAGGGGCAATGAGCAGTTCTTC	CASSELNGRGNEQFF
TRBJ2-3	TRBD2	TRBV18	-	TGTGCCAGCTCACCCCGGGGACTAGCGGGTGGCACAGATACGCAGTATTTT	CASSPRGLAGGTDTQYF
TRBJ1-1	-	TRBV19	once	TGTGCCAGTAACCAGGGAGGAAGGGCAACTGAAGCTTTCTTT	CASNQGGRATEAFF
TRBJ1-2	-	TRBV21-1	few	TGTGCCAGCAGCAAAGCGCCGGTAACCTATGGCTACACCTTC	CASSKAPVTYGYTF
TRBJ1-2	TRBD1	TRBV10-3	once	TGTGCCATCAGTGCTGGGACAGATGGTGGCTACACCTTC	CAISAGTDGGYTF
TRBJ2-2	TRBD1	TRBV9	-	TGTGCCAGCAGAGAAACAGGGGCCGGGGAGCTGTTTTTT	CASRETGAGELFF
TRBJ2-5	TRBD1	TRBV4-2	-	TGTGCCAGCAGCCAAGATGGTACCTCGGGACAGGGACGTTTCTGGGAGACCCAGTACTTC	CASSQDGTSGQGRFWETQYF
TRBJ2-7	TRBD2	TRBV29-1	-	TGCAGCGTTCTTAGCGGGAGAGTTTACGAGCAGTACTTC	CSVLSGRVYEQYF
TRBJ2-5	TRBD1	TRBV10-3	few	TGTGCCAGTACAGGGGGGCGAGGGGAAGAGACCCAGTACTTC	CASTGGRGEETQYF
TRBJ2-5	-	TRBV19	-	TGTGCCAGTAGTGTCCGGGGTTATGGGGAGACCCAGTACTTC	CASSVRGYGETQYF
TRBJ1-5	-	TRBV2	once	TGTGCCAGCAGCACTATCCAGGGGTGGCAGCCCCAGCATTTT	CASSTIQGWQPQHF
TRBJ2-3	TRBD2	TRBV19	few	TGTGCCAGTAGTAGGGAGGGTTTTGCAGATACGCAGTATTTT	CASSREGFADTQYF
TRBJ1-2	TRBD1	TRBV10-3	once	TGTGCCATCAGTACACAGGGGATCGGTGGCTACACCTTC	CAISTQGIGGYTF
TRBJ2-7	-	TRBV7-6	-	TGTGCCAGCAGCCCCGCCGGGGGCGAGCAGTACTTC	CASSPAGGEQYF
TRBJ1-5	-	TRBV7-2	once	TGTGCCAGCAGCTTAACAGTCCCTAGCAATCAGCCCCAGCATTTT	CASSLTVPSNQPQHF
TRBJ1-1	-	TRBV19	-	TGTGCCAGTAGTATTATCTCAGGTAGGAACACTGAAGCTTTCTTT	CASSIISGRNTEAFF
TRBJ2-1	-	TRBV9	-	TGTGCCAGCAGTGGAGGGCCGGAATCCTACAATGAGCAGTTCTTC	CASSGGPESYNEQFF
TRBJ1-2	-	TRBV19	few	TGTGCCAGTAGTCCACCCAGGGGAGAGCTTCATGGCTACACCTTC	CASSPPRGELHGYTF
TRBJ2-1	-	TRBV5-1	-	TGCGCCAGCAGACTTCAGGGCTCGGGTGAGCAGTTCTTC	CASRLQGSGEQFF
TRBJ2-1	TRBD2	TRBV13	-	TGTGCCAGCAGCCCCCCCCGGTCTGCTAGCGGGAGAAACAATGAGCAGTTCTTC	CASSPPRSASGRNNEQFF
TRBJ2-5	-	TRBV7-7	-	TGTGCCAGCAGCACAAATCCCGCATCCGGGGGAGAGACCCAGTACTTC	CASSTNPASGGETQYF
TRBJ1-5	TRBD1	TRBV27	-	TGTGCCACCCCCCTCCCATTGGACAGGGGGCAGCGACTTTTCAATCAGCCCCAGCATTTT	CATPLPLDRGQRLFNQPQHF
TRBJ2-1	-	TRBV5-6	once	TGTGCCAGCAGCTTGGCCCCCCGGGACAATGAGCAGTTCTTC	CASSLAPRDNEQFF
TRBJ2-1	TRBD2	TRBV4-3	-	TGCGCCAGCAGCCATCGACTAGCGGGGGGGGGCAATGAGCAGTTCTTC	CASSHRLAGGGNEQFF
TRBJ2-1	TRBD2	TRBV7-3	once	TGTGCCAGCAGCTCGACTAGCGGGGGGATTAGTGAGCAGTTCTTC	CASSSTSGGISEQFF
TRBJ2-5	-	TRBV7-2	once	TGTGCCAGCTGCATAAGCCCGGGGGTGGGGGAGACCCAGTACTTC	CASCISPGVGETQYF
TRBJ1-2	-	TRBV28	-	TGTGCCAGCAGTTTGAGGGTCTATGGCTACACCTTC	CASSLRVYGYTF